A single sample gave rise to the 9 T cell receptor beta chains below, sequenced in a study of T cells after yellow fever vaccination. TCRdb used MiXCR to reprocess the 5' RACE reads, holding one entry per CDR3 protein. This repertoire shows about 320,000 distinct CDR3 sequences, approximately 11% found once; its top ten account for approximately 3.3%. Material: CD4+ T cells sorted from PBMCs, obtained 45 days after the yellow fever booster vaccination. The receptors originated from a man younger than 35 who received the YFV17D yellow fever vaccine.

This chain joins TRBV30 and TRBJ2-3; 10 nucleotides align to TRBD2. Germline lookup yields CDR1 GTSNPN and CDR2 SVGIG (reference sequence). The CDR3 extends over 16 amino acids. The V segment lost 6 bases and the J segment 6 bases; nucleotides outside the gene matches: 15. CDR3 nucleotide sequence: TGTGCCTGCTTGAGGCAGCGGGGGGGCCTTAGGGATACGCAGTATTTT. Translation: CACLRQRGGLRDTQYF. Variable domain in full (rest from reference TRBV30 and TRBJ2-3): SQTIHQWPATLVQPVGSPLSLECTVEGTSNPNLYWYRQAAGRGLQLLFYSVGIGQISSEVPQNLSASRPQDRQFILSSKKLLLSDSGFYLCACLRQRGGLRDTQYFGPGTRLTVL.

CDR3 coding DNA: TGTGCCAGCAGCCAAGACGCAGGGCGGCCTAATGAAAAACTGTTTTTT. This translates into CASSQDAGRPNEKLFF. The chain recombines TRBV4-2 with TRBJ1-4; tentative D call: TRBD1 (5 bases). The length of the CDR3 is 16 residues. Germline CDR1 LGHNA, CDR2 YNFKEQ. V was shortened by 0 bases and J by 3 bases, with 11 bases between the two germline ends.

In its sample, this clonotype was seen a few times. The genes are TRBV5-1 and TRBJ1-4; D not resolved. Germline-derived CDR1 and CDR2 are SGHRS and YFSETQ. V lost 0 bases, J lost 4 bases, and 13 bases lay in between. CDR3 size: 16 residues. The CDR3 spells CASSLAVAVNNEKLFF. CDR3 DNA sequence: TGCGCCAGCAGCTTGGCCGTGGCGGTCAATAATGAAAAACTGTTTTTT.

This clonotype was seen a handful of times. This chain links TRBV4-3 with TRBJ1-2, with a possible D match to TRBD1 (5 bases). V lost 5 bases, J lost 4 bases, and 17 bases lay in between. Germline values: CDR1 LGHNA, CDR2 YSLEER. The CDR3 runs to 15 residues. This chain's CDR3 is CASSKGSLDGYGYTF. CDR3 sequence (DNA): TGCGCCAGCAGCAAGGGGTCATTGGACGGCTATGGCTACACCTTC.

The chain combines TRBV20-1 with TRBJ1-5; no clear D. Germline CDR1 DFQATT, CDR2 SNEGSKA (reference sequence). Trimming shortened V by 1 base and J by 1 base, and 5 bases separated the two germline ends. This CDR3 has 13 residues. This CDR3 is CSARGYSNQPQHF. The CDR3 region has the DNA TGCAGTGCTAGAGGTTACAGCAATCAGCCCCAGCATTTT.

J is TRBJ1-3 and V is TRBV25-1, with a weak D call TRBD1 (5 bases). Germline V gene lookup returns CDR1 MGHDK and CDR2 SYGVNS. The CDR3 runs 13 residues. V lost 6 bases, J lost 6 bases, and 12 bases lay in between. CDR3 sequence (DNA): TGTGCCAGCAGCTGGGCAGGGATAAACACCATATATTTT. The encoded protein is CASSWAGINTIYF.

This clonotype was recorded many times. The chain carries TRBV20-1 and TRBJ2-1; TRBD2 is a possible D gene (7 bases). Germline V gene sequence: CDR1 DFQATT, CDR2 SNEGSKA (reference sequence). Trimming stripped 8 bases from V and 9 bases from J, with 23 bases between. This CDR3 is built from 14 residues. The CDR3 DNA sequence: TGCAGTATGATTAGCGTGGGGGGGGCAGGTGAGCAGTTCTTC. Translated: CSMISVGGAGEQFF.

This clonotype was seen ten or more times. The CDR3 coding sequence is TGCGCCAGCAGCCTACAGGACCACACCGGGGAGCTGTTTTTT. It encodes CASSLQDHTGELFF. The V and J genes are TRBV5-1 and TRBJ2-2; maybe TRBD1 (5 bases). V lost 4 bases and J lost 3, with 10 bases in between. CDR1 is SGHRS, CDR2 YFSETQ, per germline. CDR3 size: 14 residues.

This clonotype was counted only a few times. This CDR3 is CSARPGLAGRTGELFF. In nucleotides, the CDR3 is TGCAGTGCTAGGCCGGGACTAGCGGGGAGGACCGGGGAGCTGTTTTTT. The chain carries TRBV20-1 and TRBJ2-2, with 13 positions matching TRBD2. The CDR3 extends over 16 amino acids. The junction had 6 bases not matched to a gene; V was cut back by 3 bases and J by 5 bases. Looked up from germline, CDR1 is DFQATT and CDR2 is SNEGSKA (reference sequence).